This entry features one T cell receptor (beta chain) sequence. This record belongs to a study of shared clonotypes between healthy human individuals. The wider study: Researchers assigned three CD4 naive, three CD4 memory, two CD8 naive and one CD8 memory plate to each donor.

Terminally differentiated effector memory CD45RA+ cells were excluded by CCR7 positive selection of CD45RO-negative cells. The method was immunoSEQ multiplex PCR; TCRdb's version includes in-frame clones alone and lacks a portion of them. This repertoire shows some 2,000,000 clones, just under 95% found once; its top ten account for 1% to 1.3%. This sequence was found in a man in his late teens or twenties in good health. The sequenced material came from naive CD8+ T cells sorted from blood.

The CDR3 DNA reads as TGTGCCAGCAGCTTAGGGGAGGGGTTGGCAGATACGCAGTATTTT. It encodes CASSLGEGLADTQYF. V usage is TRBV13 and J usage is TRBJ2-3; possibly TRBD2 for D (6 bases). The CDR3 runs 15 residues. Trimming cost V 0 bases and J 4 bases, with 11 bases left between them. In germline, CDR1 is PRHDT, CDR2 FYEKMQ (reference sequence).